This T cell receptor beta chain was recovered during a study of T cell changes during pregnancy in multiple sclerosis. TCRdb's copy holds only in-frame clones and misses some; the assay was immunoSEQ multiplex PCR. The sample records around 100,000 clones, 94% being singletons. The CDR3 sequence is 18 residues long. Trimming at V came to 4 bases and at J to 7 bases, leaving 13 bases not matched to a gene. CDR1 is MNHEY and CDR2 is SMNVEV in the germline V gene (reference sequence). The chain recombines TRBV27 with TRBJ2-1, with TRBD2 matching over 13 bases. This material consisted of peripheral blood, taken before pregnancy. The sequence was collected from a female donor with multiple sclerosis, enrolled in a pregnancy study. The CDR3 DNA follows: TGTGCCAGCAGTTCAAGGGGGGGGACTAGCGGGATAGGGAATGAGCAGTTCTTC. Its translation is CASSSRGGTSGIGNEQFF.